This entry concerns a single T cell receptor (beta chain). The V end was cut by 4 bases, the J end by 0 bases, with 7 bases between. Germline-derived CDR1 and CDR2 are LNHDA and SQIVND (reference sequence). This CDR3 is 14 amino acids long. The data stem from a study of technical replicates of blood from a handful of donors. Profiling relied on immunoSEQ multiplex PCR, and the TCRdb table lists in-frame clones only, not all of them. The table records approximately 85,000 clones, nearly 95% of them present only once. Sequencing input: T cells isolated from PBMCs. This clonotype was sampled from a human donor in good health. V is TRBV19 and J is TRBJ1-3; D is undetermined. The DNA for the CDR3 is TGTGCCAGTAGTACCGGGTCCTCTGGAAACACCATATATTTT. Translating gives CASSTGSSGNTIYF.